This is a list of T cell receptor beta chains from one sample in a study of blood T cells in healthy people across ages. In TCRdb, the 5' RACE reads were re-called with MiXCR into one record per CDR3 protein. The table shows about 970,000 distinct CDR3 sequences, with just over 50% occurring only once. The specimen sequenced was blood. These receptors were taken from a woman aged 55-75 years in good health. Both conserved end residues are part of each CDR3. The D gene is left open where the match is weak. Some rows have no size entry. The others give once, few or many, or a class for an expanded clone.

TRBJ2-2,TRBV7-9,NA,NA,CASSEFTGELFF,TGTGCCAGCAGTGAATTTACCGGGGAGCTGTTTTTT
TRBJ2-3,TRBV2,TRBD2,few,CASSETSESTDTQYF,TGTGCCAGCAGTGAAACTAGCGAGAGCACAGATACGCAGTATTTT
TRBJ2-1,TRBV29-1,TRBD1,many,CSVDGTGYNEQFF,TGCAGCGTTGACGGGACAGGTTACAATGAGCAGTTCTTC
TRBJ1-1,TRBV7-9,NA,once,CASSPTLGLNTEAFF,TGTGCCAGCAGCCCTACCTTGGGTTTGAACACTGAAGCTTTCTTT
TRBJ2-1,TRBV27,NA,NA,CASSLRGLAVINEQFF,TGTGCCAGCAGTTTGAGGGGGCTAGCGGTGATCAATGAGCAGTTCTTC
TRBJ2-3,TRBV4-3,NA,many,CASSQDPGNTDTQYF,TGCGCCAGCAGCCAAGATCCGGGGAACACAGATACGCAGTATTTT
TRBJ2-5,TRBV28,NA,NA,CASYEGTEETQYF,TGTGCCAGCTACGAAGGGACTGAGGAGACCCAGTACTTC
TRBJ2-5,TRBV5-1,NA,few,CASSLLASSEWETQYF,TGCGCCAGCAGCTTGTTGGCTAGCTCTGAATGGGAGACCCAGTACTTC
TRBJ1-1,TRBV9,NA,NA,CASSVAARWDTEAFF,TGTGCCAGCAGCGTAGCTGCCCGATGGGACACTGAAGCTTTCTTT
TRBJ2-7,TRBV7-2,NA,NA,CASSLALQGEYEQYF,TGTGCCAGCAGCTTAGCGCTACAGGGTGAGTACGAGCAGTACTTC
TRBJ2-3,TRBV12-3/TRBV12-4,NA,NA,CASSSRALRDTQYF,TGTGCCAGCAGTTCTAGGGCTTTAAGAGATACGCAGTATTTT